Below, 4 T cell receptor beta chains from the same sample are listed, as sequenced in a study of T-cell reconstitution after alpha-beta-depleted transplantation in children. TCRbeta library preparation incorporated unique molecular identifiers. TCRdb processed the PCR reads anew with MiXCR; each CDR3 protein has one entry. The table lists 300,000 to 400,000 distinct CDR3 sequences, 13% of them singletons. The sample in question was PBMCs, obtained from the stem cell graft. These receptors all come from a human donor who donated a stem cell graft to a child with Fanconi anemia.

This sequence joins TRBV20-1 and TRBJ1-2; tentative D call: TRBD1 (6 bases). The CDR3 is 14 amino acids. Germline V gene lookup returns CDR1 DFQATT and CDR2 SNEGSKA (reference sequence). Deletions cut 4 bases from V and 8 bases from J, with 20 bases between. This CDR3 is CSATQGYRAAGYTF. CDR3 in DNA: TGCAGTGCTACTCAGGGGTACAGGGCGGCCGGCTACACCTTC.

This clonotype was detected ten times or more. The chain joins TRBV5-1 to TRBJ2-2; a weak D match, TRBD1 (6 bases). Looked up from germline, CDR1 is SGHRS and CDR2 is YFSETQ. Trimming cost V 1 base and J 5 bases, with 12 bases left between them. This CDR3 comprises 15 residues. The CDR3 DNA sequence: TGCGCCAGCAGCTTGTTCGAGGGGACAACCGGGGAGCTGTTTTTT. Its translation: CASSLFEGTTGELFF.

V is TRBV12-3 or TRBV12-4 and J is TRBJ1-3; D unclear. Trimming removed 6 bases at V and 4 bases at J, with 13 bases between. The CDR3 loop spans 14 amino acids. CDR3 in amino acids: CASRPSGSGNTIYF. Written as DNA, the CDR3 is TGTGCCAGCAGGCCGAGTGGCTCCGGAAACACCATATATTTT.

The sample holds a few counts of this clonotype. The genes are TRBV6-2 or TRBV6-3 and TRBJ2-5, with D maybe TRBD1 (6 bases). Germline-derived CDR1 and CDR2 are MNHEY and SVGEGT. There are 16 residues in the CDR3. V shed 4 bases and J shed 1 base, with 16 bases lying between them. The CDR3 nucleotides read TGTGCCAGCAGTTCCCCCCCGACAGGAATCCAAGAGACCCAGTACTTC. Translated: CASSSPPTGIQETQYF.